These 24 T cell receptor beta chains originate from one sample sequenced in a study of T cell responses to AZD1222 COVID-19 vaccine. The table came from immunoSEQ multiplex PCR; TCRdb's copy has only in-frame clones and leaves some out. The table includes 150,000 to 160,000 clones, roughly nine tenths detected once. The material was peripheral blood, obtained on day 0 of AZD1222 vaccination. The receptors were gathered from an adult in good health.

The chain joins TRBV6-4 to TRBJ1-6, with 8 bases aligning to TRBD1. Germline loops: CDR1 MRHNA, CDR2 SNTAGT. The CDR3 loop spans 14 amino acids. The V segment lost 11 bases and the J segment 4 bases; nucleotides outside the gene matches: 7. The CDR3 sequence is CARRGQEYNSPLHF. The CDR3 bases are TGTGCCCGACGGGGACAGGAGTATAATTCACCCCTCCACTTT.

V usage is TRBV28 and J usage is TRBJ1-2; D is perhaps TRBD1 (6 bases). CDR1 and CDR2 from the germline V gene are MDHEN and SYDVKM. Trimming pared 8 bases from V and 4 bases from J, leaving 23 bases between. The CDR3 is 16 amino acids. CDR3 residues: CASGQQGTFKIYGYTF. CDR3 DNA: TGTGCCAGCGGCCAGCAGGGGACCTTTAAAATCTATGGCTACACCTTC.

Here the CDR3 DNA reads TGTGCCAGCAGCTTAGGGGTAGGCGGGGGGCCCAATGAGCAGTTCTTC. It is translated as CASSLGVGGGPNEQFF. The rearrangement joins TRBV7-9 to TRBJ2-1; 8 positions match TRBD2. Trimming cost V 1 base and J 6 bases; bases outside gene matches: 8. CDR1 is SEHNR and CDR2 is FQNEAQ in the germline V gene (reference sequence). The length of the CDR3 is 16 residues.

Only one count was recorded for this clone. The CDR3 is CASSIGQGITEAFF. CDR3 in DNA: TGTGCCAGTAGTATAGGACAGGGGATAACTGAAGCTTTCTTT. V usage is TRBV19 and J usage is TRBJ1-1, with TRBD1 identical over 8 bases. Unmatched junction bases numbered 3, after V lost 1 base and J lost 5 bases. Germline assignment: CDR1 LNHDA and CDR2 SQIVND (reference sequence). The CDR3 covers 14 residues. Full variable domain (missing parts from reference TRBV19 and TRBJ1-1): DGGITQSPKYLFRKEGQNVTLSCEQNLNHDAMYWYRQDPGQGLRLIYYSQIVNDFQKGDIAEGYSVSREKKESFPLTVTSAQKNPTAFYLCASSIGQGITEAFFGQGTRLTVV.

The V and J genes are TRBV28 and TRBJ2-1; a weak D match, TRBD2 (6 bases). This CDR3 comprises 13 residues. Germline values: CDR1 MDHEN, CDR2 SYDVKM. V was cut by 8 bases and J by 4 bases, with 12 bases left in between. The chain's CDR3 is CASGRGDYNEQFF. DNA of the CDR3: TGTGCCAGCGGTCGCGGGGATTACAATGAGCAGTTCTTC.

This clone was detected once. J is TRBJ2-3 and V is TRBV7-2, with 8 bases lining up with TRBD1. The germline V gene has CDR1 SGHTA and CDR2 FQGNSA. V lost 6 bases, J lost 0 bases, and 11 bases stayed unmatched. This CDR3 is 17 amino acids long. CDR3 bases: TGTGCCAGCAGGGCCAACCGGGGGACAGGCAGCACAGATACGCAGTATTTT. Its translation is CASRANRGTGSTDTQYF.

The chain is built from TRBV19 and TRBJ1-2; no reliable D call. Per the germline V gene, CDR1 is LNHDA and CDR2 is SQIVND (reference sequence). Between the trimmed V and J ends, which lost 5 bases and 0 bases, there was a span of 7 bases. CDR3 length: 13 residues. Here the CDR3 reads CASSVMTNYGYTF. DNA for the CDR3: TGTGCCAGTAGTGTTATGACTAACTATGGCTACACCTTC. Full variable domain (rest looked up from reference TRBV19 and TRBJ1-2): DGGITQSPKYLFRKEGQNVTLSCEQNLNHDAMYWYRQDPGQGLRLIYYSQIVNDFQKGDIAEGYSVSREKKESFPLTVTSAQKNPTAFYLCASSVMTNYGYTFGSGTRLTVV.

The genes are TRBV11-2 and TRBJ2-1; tentatively, D is TRBD2 (6 bases). The CDR3 covers 14 residues. V was pared by 3 bases and J by 7 bases, with 13 bases between. From germline, CDR1 is SGHAT and CDR2 FQNNGV. The CDR3, as DNA: TGTGCCAGCAGCTTCAGTTTAGCGGTTAATGAGCAGTTCTTC. This gives the protein CASSFSLAVNEQFF. Combining the CDR3 with reference TRBV11-2 and TRBJ2-1 gives the whole variable domain EAGVAQSPRYKIIEKRQSVAFWCNPISGHATLYWYQQILGQGPKLLIQFQNNGVVDDSQLPKDRFSAERLKGVDSTLKIQPAKLEDSAVYLCASSFSLAVNEQFFGPGTRLTVL.

This chain uses TRBV7-2 with TRBJ2-7, with unresolved D. Germline V lookup: CDR1 SGHTA, CDR2 FQGNSA. Trimming left V 1 base short and J 6 bases short, with 7 bases between. The CDR3 is 12 residues long. The CDR3 bases are TGTGCCAGCAGCTTAGGAGCACGCGAGCAGTACTTC. Protein: CASSLGAREQYF.

The V call is TRBV27, the J call TRBJ2-2; D possibly corresponds to TRBD2 (5 bases). Germline V gene data show CDR1 as MNHEY and CDR2 as SMNVEV (reference sequence). The CDR3 is 16 amino acids. V was cut by 5 bases and J by 7 bases, with 20 bases left in between. The CDR3 region is CASSPRNSDRGGELFF. CDR3 bases: TGTGCCAGCAGTCCCAGGAATTCTGATCGGGGCGGGGAGCTGTTTTTT.

CDR3 in DNA: TGTGCCAGCAGTTTCGGGGTGGCGCCTAATGAAAAACTGTTTTTT. Its translation is CASSFGVAPNEKLFF. V is TRBV27 and J is TRBJ1-4, with D hard to call. The length of the CDR3 is 15 residues. The V end was cut by 3 bases, the J end by 3 bases, with 11 bases between. Germline V gene data show CDR1 as MNHEY and CDR2 as SMNVEV (reference sequence).

This clone showed up just once. V usage is TRBV29-1 and J usage is TRBJ1-1, with TRBD1 matching 7 bases. Germline V gene sequence: CDR1 SQVTM, CDR2 ANQGSEA. The CDR3 spans 16 residues. The trim removed 3 bases at V and 5 bases at J, leaving 15 bases unmatched. The CDR3 here is CSVDPGTDSFGTEAFF. In nucleotides, the CDR3 is TGCAGCGTTGATCCCGGGACAGACTCCTTTGGTACTGAAGCTTTCTTT. Variable domain in full (rest from reference TRBV29-1 and TRBJ1-1): SAVISQKPSRDICQRGTSLTIQCQVDSQVTMMFWYRQQPGQSLTLIATANQGSEATYESGFVIDKFPISRPNLTFSTLTVSNMSPEDSSIYLCSVDPGTDSFGTEAFFGQGTRLTVV.

The V and J genes are TRBV7-2 and TRBJ1-6, with D possibly being TRBD1 (5 bases). Germline-derived CDR1 and CDR2 are SGHTA and FQGNSA. The CDR3 spans 12 residues. Trimming stripped 5 bases from V and 10 bases from J, with 9 bases between. The CDR3 reads CASSLWGSPLHF. DNA for the CDR3: TGTGCCAGCAGCCTCTGGGGGTCACCCCTCCACTTT.

This chain uses TRBV30 with TRBJ1-2; a weak D match, TRBD1 (6 bases). This CDR3 has 15 amino acids. The germline gives CDR1 GTSNPN, CDR2 SVGIG (reference sequence). The V end lost 2 bases, the J end lost 8 bases, and 21 bases lay between the germline ends. This CDR3 is CAWSPPGALRGGYTF. CDR3 nucleotides: TGTGCCTGGAGTCCTCCAGGGGCCCTCAGAGGGGGCTACACCTTC.

Only one count was recorded for this clone. The chain carries TRBV18 and TRBJ2-2; D gene unclear. This CDR3 region has 15 residues. V lost 0 bases and J lost 4, with 9 bases in between. The germline CDR1 and CDR2 sequences are KGHSH and LQKENI. The CDR3 reads CASSPPSRITGELFF. The CDR3 nucleotides read TGTGCCAGCTCACCACCCAGTCGGATCACCGGGGAGCTGTTTTTT.

This clone was seen once. V usage is TRBV6-4 and J usage is TRBJ2-3; 12 nucleotides match TRBD1. The V segment lost 3 bases and the J segment 4 bases; nucleotides outside the gene matches: 2. Germline CDR1 MRHNA, CDR2 SNTAGT. The CDR3 runs 15 residues. The CDR3 region has the DNA TGTGCCAGCAGTGAGGGGACAGGGGGCGCAGATACGCAGTATTTT. It is translated as CASSEGTGGADTQYF.

The chain carries TRBV7-9 and TRBJ2-3; 8 positions match TRBD2. V gave up 7 bases and J gave up 4 bases; unmatched junction bases: 7. The CDR3 is 14 amino acids. CDR1 is SEHNR, CDR2 FQNEAQ, per germline (reference sequence). This CDR3 is CASKTSESADTQYF. The CDR3 region has the DNA TGTGCCAGCAAGACTAGCGAGAGTGCAGATACGCAGTATTTT.

The V call is TRBV7-2, the J call TRBJ2-3, with 10 bases fitting TRBD2. Per germline, CDR1 SGHTA and CDR2 FQGNSA. The V and J ends lost 4 bases and 6 bases, in that order; junction bases with no gene match: 7. There are 15 residues in the CDR3. The CDR3 sequence: CASSSASGSGDTQYF. In nucleotides, the CDR3 is TGTGCCAGCAGCTCAGCTAGCGGGAGTGGGGATACGCAGTATTTT.

In this sample, this clone turned up once. The rearrangement links TRBV9 to TRBJ2-7; 9 bases fit TRBD2. Germline trimming cut 3 bases from V and 6 bases from J; bases unmatched to any gene: 16. The CDR3 is 17 residues long. CDR1 is SGDLS, CDR2 YYNGEE, per germline. As DNA, the CDR3 is TGTGCCAGCAGCGGCTCTAGCGGGGACCGCGCTTTTCGCGAGCAGTACTTC. Translation: CASSGSSGDRAFREQYF. Variable domain in full (rest from reference TRBV9 and TRBJ2-7): DSGVTQTPKHLITATGQRVTLRCSPRSGDLSVYWYQQSLDQGLQFLIQYYNGEERAKGNILERFSAQQFPDLHSELNLSSLELGDSALYFCASSGSSGDRAFREQYFGPGTRLTVT.

This chain joins TRBV15 and TRBJ2-7; perhaps D is TRBD1 or TRBD2 (7 bases each). CDR1 LNHNV and CDR2 YYDKDF come from the germline V gene (reference sequence). This CDR3 spans 19 amino acids. Trimming stripped 0 bases from V and 0 bases from J, with 21 bases between. CDR3 in DNA: TGTGCCACCAGCAGAGATAGATGGGGAGGGGGCACCAGCTCCTACGAGCAGTACTTC. Protein sequence: CATSRDRWGGGTSSYEQYF.

In this sample, this clone turned up a few times. The rearrangement uses TRBV7-2 and TRBJ2-7; unclear D gene. The germline V gene encodes CDR1 SGHTA and CDR2 FQGNSA. This CDR3 is 12 amino acids long. The ends were cut back, 3 bases at V and 1 base at J, with 4 bases in the middle. CDR3 region: CASSFHSYEQYF. The CDR3 DNA reads as TGTGCCAGCAGCTTCCATTCCTACGAGCAGTACTTC.

The chain couples TRBV5-1 to TRBJ1-3, with D unresolved. V was cut by 1 base and J by 4 bases, with 12 bases left in between. Germline assignment: CDR1 SGHRS and CDR2 YFSETQ. The CDR3 loop spans 15 amino acids. CDR3: CASSLMTTAGNTIYF. DNA of the CDR3: TGCGCCAGCAGCTTGATGACCACGGCCGGAAACACCATATATTTT.

This sequence joins TRBV4-1 and TRBJ1-1; a weak D match, TRBD1 (5 bases). Germline CDR1 MGHRA, CDR2 YSYEKL. V lost 1 base, J lost 4 bases, and 13 bases lay in between. CDR3 length equals 15 residues. CDR3 region: CASSQVVGGPTEAFF. The CDR3 nucleotides are TGCGCCAGCAGCCAAGTGGTGGGGGGACCCACTGAAGCTTTCTTT.

V gene TRBV9 combines with J gene TRBJ2-1; 9 bases fit TRBD1. With 4 bases clipped from V and 3 bases from J, the junction kept 5 bases outside the gene matches. Germline lookup yields CDR1 SGDLS and CDR2 YYNGEE. The CDR3 runs 15 residues. The CDR3 reads CASSPGQGIYNEQFF. Here the CDR3 DNA reads TGTGCCAGCAGCCCCGGACAGGGGATCTACAATGAGCAGTTCTTC.